The 10 T cell receptor beta chains given below trace back to one sample, sequenced in a study of blood T cell repertoires in COVID-19. Assay: immunoSEQ multiplex PCR; the TCRdb copy retains only in-frame clones and omits some. The sample gives some 77,000 clones, roughly 79% of which show up once; 20% to 25% is in the top ten. Sequenced input: peripheral blood. The receptors here all came from a woman aged 70-85 years with acute or convalescent COVID-19.

This clone was detected only a few times. This chain connects TRBV28 to TRBJ2-7; 7 bases fit TRBD1. CDR1 is MDHEN, CDR2 SYDVKM, per germline. The CDR3 has 13 amino acids. Trimming took 8 bases from V and 1 from J; bases not matched to a gene: 5. CDR3 residues: CASAIRGSYEQYF. DNA for the CDR3: TGTGCCAGCGCGATCAGGGGGTCCTACGAGCAGTACTTC. Looking up the rest from reference TRBV28 and TRBJ2-7 gives the full variable domain: DVKVTQSSRYLVKRTGEKVFLECVQDMDHENMFWYRQDPGLGLRLIYFSYDVKMKEKGDIPEGYSVSREKKERFSLILESASTNQTSMYLCASAIRGSYEQYFGPGTRLTVT.

The genes are TRBV9 and TRBJ2-7; 8 nucleotides align to TRBD2. Germline V gives CDR1 SGDLS, CDR2 YYNGEE. V gave up 0 bases and J gave up 6 bases; unmatched junction bases: 5. This CDR3 has 14 residues. CDR3 sequence (DNA): TGTGCCAGCAGCGTAGGTCGGGAGGGCCCCGAGCAGTACTTC. Translation gives CASSVGREGPEQYF.

V gene TRBV28 combines with J gene TRBJ1-1, with TRBD1 matching 8 bases. Germline values: CDR1 MDHEN, CDR2 SYDVKM. The CDR3 spans 16 residues. The V and J ends lost 3 bases and 6 bases, in that order; junction bases with no gene match: 12. CDR3 loop: CASSFPRPRGQAEAFF. The CDR3 region has the DNA TGTGCCAGCAGTTTCCCCAGACCCAGGGGGCAGGCTGAAGCTTTCTTT.

The gene calls are TRBV28 and TRBJ2-1, with 9 nucleotides matching TRBD1. The V and J ends lost 1 base and 1 base, in that order; junction bases with no gene match: 8. The CDR3 is made up of 18 amino acids. CDR1 MDHEN and CDR2 SYDVKM come from the germline V gene. The CDR3: CASSLSPGQGMSYNEQFF. The CDR3, as DNA: TGTGCCAGCAGTTTATCTCCGGGACAGGGAATGTCCTACAATGAGCAGTTCTTC.

The chain uses TRBV15 and TRBJ2-3; possible D gene TRBD2, 5 bases. Germline V gene data show CDR1 as LNHNV and CDR2 as YYDKDF (reference sequence). V was shortened by 3 bases and J by 3 bases, with 13 bases between the two germline ends. The CDR3 spans 15 residues. The CDR3 here is CATSRDIGRTDTQYF. The CDR3 DNA is TGTGCCACCAGCAGGGATATAGGGAGAACAGATACGCAGTATTTT.

The gene calls are TRBV3-1 (or the pseudogene TRBV3-2) and TRBJ2-1; TRBD2 is a possible D gene (5 bases). Trimming shortened V by 1 base and J by 8 bases, and 18 bases separated the two germline ends. CDR3 length: 16 residues. Germline V lookup: CDR1 LGHDT, CDR2 YNNKEL (reference sequence). This CDR3 is CASSQGSSSWGYEQFF. The CDR3 coding sequence is TGTGCCAGCAGCCAAGGGTCTAGCAGTTGGGGATATGAGCAGTTCTTC.

This chain joins TRBV4-2 and TRBJ2-3, with D perhaps TRBD2 (6 bases). The CDR3 has 16 amino acids. CDR1 is LGHNA and CDR2 is YNFKEQ in the germline V gene. V shed 4 bases and J shed 3 bases, with 17 bases lying between them. The CDR3 here is CASSPKLVRGTDTQYF. The CDR3 DNA is TGTGCCAGCAGCCCAAAACTAGTGCGGGGAACAGATACGCAGTATTTT.

The chain carries TRBV29-1 and TRBJ2-7, with D perhaps TRBD2 (7 bases). Trimming cost V 3 bases and J 7 bases, with 16 bases left between them. This CDR3 has 13 residues. The V gene's germline CDR1 is SQVTM and CDR2 ANQGSEA. Here the CDR3 reads CSVDGGGRDEQYF. In DNA form, the CDR3 reads TGCAGCGTTGATGGGGGGGGGCGCGATGAGCAGTACTTC.

As concerns this clone: At one end the junction does not follow the germline gene, possibly because of a read error. V is TRBV7-7 and J is TRBJ2-2, with D possibly being TRBD1 (6 bases). CDR1 is SSHAT, CDR2 FNYEAQ, per germline (reference sequence). The CDR3 runs to 15 residues. CDR3 nucleotides: TGTGCTAGCAGCGCAACCTCCCAGGGGACCGGGGAGCTGTTTTTT. This codes for CASSATSQGTGELFF.

The chain recombines TRBV28 with TRBJ1-5; 12 positions match TRBD1. The CDR3 extends over 16 amino acids. Germline V gene sequence: CDR1 MDHEN, CDR2 SYDVKM. After removal of 6 bases from V and 6 bases from J, the junction contained 9 bases not matched to a gene. As DNA, the CDR3 is TGTGCCAGCAGCTCGTGGGACAGGGGGCTTAGTCAGCCCCAGCATTTT. Protein: CASSSWDRGLSQPQHF.